The 28 T cell receptor beta chains below were found in one sample sequenced in a study of blood T cell repertoires in COVID-19. This table comes from immunoSEQ multiplex PCR, and its TCRdb copy is limited to in-frame clones, with some not included. The table lists around 260,000 clones, over 70% of them singletons, with about 1.6% in the top ten. Sample: peripheral blood. The receptors stem from a woman aged 40 to 49 who had recovered from COVID-19.

Of note for this clone: The sample carries other DNA sequences with the same CDR3. The V and J genes are TRBV19 and TRBJ1-1; D call uncertain. Germline CDR1 and CDR2: LNHDA and SQIVND (reference sequence). The CDR3 has 14 residues. V was trimmed by 3 bases and J by 5 bases, leaving 13 bases between them. The CDR3 here is CASSIEGPKTEAFF. The CDR3, as DNA: TGTGCCAGTAGTATTGAGGGCCCTAAGACTGAAGCTTTCTTT.

With respect to this clone: Distinct nucleotide sequences in the sample also encode this CDR3. V usage is TRBV6-5 and J usage is TRBJ1-5; the D is unclear. This CDR3 comprises 15 residues. With 0 bases removed from V and 1 base from J, the gap between germline ends came to 7 bases. The V gene's germline CDR1 is MNHEY and CDR2 SVGAGI. Here the CDR3 DNA reads TGTGCCAGCAGTTACTCCGCGGGGAGCAATCAGCCCCAGCATTTT. Protein product: CASSYSAGSNQPQHF.

This clone was observed a single time. This chain links TRBV2 with TRBJ2-3; D gene unclear. The CDR3 loop spans 13 amino acids. Per germline, CDR1 SNHLY and CDR2 FYNNEI. V was cut by 6 bases and J by 0 bases, with 7 bases left in between. The CDR3: CASRETSTDTQYF. For the CDR3, the DNA is TGTGCCAGCAGGGAGACTAGCACAGATACGCAGTATTTT.

This clone has only one observation. This sample includes further DNA sequences coding for the same CDR3. This sequence joins TRBV18 and TRBJ1-2, with 7 bases that match TRBD1. The CDR3 is 14 residues long. V trimming: 3 bases; J trimming: 2 bases; junction bases outside the gene matches: 3. The germline V gene has CDR1 KGHSH and CDR2 LQKENI. CDR3 in DNA: TGTGCCAGCTCACCCGGGACAGAAAACTATGGCTACACCTTC. Its protein is CASSPGTENYGYTF.

This clone is a singleton in its sample. This chain uses TRBV11-2 with TRBJ2-5, with a tentative D call TRBD2 (5 bases). This CDR3 comprises 15 residues. Per the germline V gene, CDR1 is SGHAT and CDR2 is FQNNGV. V was cut by 0 bases and J by 2 bases, with 10 bases left in between. In DNA, the CDR3 is TGTGCCAGCAGCTTAGATGAAACGGGGCAAGAGACCCAGTACTTC. This sequence encodes CASSLDETGQETQYF.

The chain links TRBV7-2 to TRBJ2-5; 9 bases match TRBD2. V lost 0 bases and J lost 2; bases outside the gene matches: 4. Per the germline V gene, CDR1 is SGHTA and CDR2 is FQGNSA. The CDR3 has 16 residues. The CDR3 region has the DNA TGTGCCAGCAGCTTAGCATGGGCGGGGGGGCAAGAGACCCAGTACTTC. Translating gives CASSLAWAGGQETQYF. Drawing the rest from reference TRBV7-2 and TRBJ2-5, the complete variable domain is GAGVSQSPSNKVTEKGKDVELRCDPISGHTALYWYRQSLGQGLEFLIYFQGNSAPDKSGLPSDRFSAERTGGSVSTLTIQRTQQEDSAVYLCASSLAWAGGQETQYFGPGTRLLVL.

J is TRBJ2-7 and V is TRBV7-9, with D maybe TRBD1 (5 bases). CDR1 SEHNR and CDR2 FQNEAQ come from the germline V gene (reference sequence). V lost 5 bases to trimming and J lost 0 bases, with 8 bases between them. The CDR3 consists of 13 residues. The CDR3 spells CASSRQTSYEQYF. CDR3 sequence (DNA): TGTGCCAGCAGCCGACAGACCTCCTACGAGCAGTACTTC.

The chain combines TRBV28 with TRBJ2-5, with D uncertain. Between the trimmed V and J ends, which lost 3 bases and 3 bases, there was a span of 14 bases. The germline V gene has CDR1 MDHEN and CDR2 SYDVKM. The CDR3 has 15 amino acids. The CDR3 loop reads CASSFSSSQKETQYF. The CDR3 DNA reads as TGTGCCAGCAGTTTTAGTTCGTCCCAAAAAGAGACCCAGTACTTC.

J is TRBJ2-7 and V is TRBV27; D gene ambiguous. Germline CDR1 MNHEY, CDR2 SMNVEV (reference sequence). The CDR3 runs to 14 residues. The ends were cut back, 5 bases at V and 3 bases at J, with 14 bases in the middle. In nucleotides, the CDR3 is TGTGCCAGCAGTCCGGGTCAGACCCTCTACGAGCAGTACTTC. It yields the protein CASSPGQTLYEQYF.

The V and J genes are TRBV30 and TRBJ1-2; D is unresolved. Looked up from germline, CDR1 is GTSNPN and CDR2 is SVGIG (reference sequence). Trimming removed 8 bases from V and 5 bases from J, with 9 bases in between. The CDR3 is 10 residues long. DNA for the CDR3: TGTGCCCCATGGGAGTATGGCTACACCTTC. Translation gives CAPWEYGYTF.

The chain carries TRBV25-1 and TRBJ2-1; TRBD2 might be the D (7 bases). The ends were cut back, 5 bases at V and 6 bases at J, with 14 bases in the middle. Germline V gene data show CDR1 as MGHDK and CDR2 as SYGVNS. The CDR3 spans 14 residues. DNA for the CDR3: TGTGCCAGCAGTAGGGCGGGGGCCCTCAATGAGCAGTTCTTC. Translation gives CASSRAGALNEQFF.

The V and J genes are TRBV30 and TRBJ1-6; D might be TRBD1 (5 bases). V lost 3 bases and J lost 7, with 16 bases in between. The CDR3 length is 15 residues. CDR1 is GTSNPN, CDR2 SVGIG, per germline (reference sequence). The CDR3 region is CAWRKGTFGNSPLHF. The CDR3 region has the DNA TGTGCCTGGAGGAAGGGGACTTTTGGCAATTCACCCCTCCACTTT.

The rearrangement links TRBV5-6 to TRBJ1-5; a weak D match, TRBD1 (5 bases). The germline V gene encodes CDR1 SGHDT and CDR2 YYEEEE. The CDR3 extends over 15 amino acids. Trimming cost V 4 bases and J 6 bases, with 17 bases left between them. The DNA for the CDR3 is TGTGCCAGCAGCCTACAATTTATTGACAGTCAGCCCCAGCATTTT. Protein: CASSLQFIDSQPQHF.

This clone was detected only once. The chain combines TRBV5-6 with TRBJ2-1, with TRBD2 matching 10 bases. The CDR3 totals 18 residues. CDR1 and CDR2 (germline): SGHDT, YYEEEE. After removal of 2 bases from V and 4 bases from J, the junction contained 12 bases not matched to a gene. The CDR3 DNA reads TGTGCCAGCAGCTTCCCGACCTTAGCGGGGGGAGAATACAATGAGCAGTTCTTC. Protein product: CASSFPTLAGGEYNEQFF.

V gene TRBV7-2 combines with J gene TRBJ1-5; D gene unclear. CDR3 length: 14 amino acids. With 4 bases removed from V and 0 bases from J, the gap between germline ends came to 7 bases. In germline, CDR1 is SGHTA, CDR2 FQGNSA. CDR3 loop: CASSSLYSNQPQHF. The DNA of the CDR3 is TGTGCCAGCAGCTCTTTATATAGCAATCAGCCCCAGCATTTT.

V gene TRBV27 combines with J gene TRBJ1-6; 10 bases line up with TRBD1. CDR3 length: 14 amino acids. CDR1 is MNHEY and CDR2 is SMNVEV in the germline V gene (reference sequence). Trimming cost V 7 bases and J 9 bases; bases outside gene matches: 6. The CDR3 is CASTTGGEGSPLHF. CDR3 in DNA: TGTGCCAGCACGACAGGGGGCGAAGGTTCACCCCTCCACTTT.

This clone appeared a single time. The rearrangement joins TRBV5-8 to TRBJ1-6; perhaps TRBD1 as D (5 bases). V lost 0 bases and J lost 8, with 9 bases in between. Germline V CDR1 and CDR2: SGHTS, YDEGEE. This CDR3 is built from 14 residues. The CDR3 DNA sequence: TGTGCCAGCAGCTTGGGCAGGGAAGATTCACCCCTCCACTTT. As protein: CASSLGREDSPLHF.

This chain links TRBV5-4 with TRBJ1-4; 7 bases are a match to TRBD1. V lost 4 bases, J lost 4 bases, and 7 bases stayed unmatched. Germline CDR1 SGHNT, CDR2 YYREEE (reference sequence). The CDR3 runs to 15 residues. This CDR3 is CASSLRQGSNEKLFF. The CDR3 region has the DNA TGTGCCAGCAGCCTCCGACAGGGAAGTAATGAAAAACTGTTTTTT.

This rearrangement joins TRBV7-8 to TRBJ2-5, with 7 bases identical to TRBD1. This CDR3 comprises 14 residues. J was trimmed by 5 bases and V by 1 base; bases with no gene match: 4. Germline V CDR1 and CDR2: SGHVS, FQNEAQ. For the CDR3, the DNA is TGTGCCAGCAGCTTAGGAGGGACAGCGGAGACCCAGTACTTC. It is translated as CASSLGGTAETQYF.

This chain uses TRBV19 with TRBJ1-1; D remains ambiguous. Per the germline V gene, CDR1 is LNHDA and CDR2 is SQIVND (reference sequence). The CDR3 contains 15 residues. V lost 1 base and J 4 bases, leaving 13 bases between the germline ends. The CDR3 spells CASSIGPGGTTEAFF. CDR3 in DNA: TGTGCCAGTAGTATAGGGCCAGGTGGTACCACTGAAGCTTTCTTT.

This chain links TRBV6-2 or TRBV6-3 with TRBJ2-3; the match to TRBD2 covers 8 bases. V trimming: 5 bases; J trimming: 1 base; junction bases outside the gene matches: 2. CDR3 length: 14 amino acids. Germline CDR1 and CDR2: MNHEY and SVGEGT. The CDR3 sequence is CASSPAGGTDTQYF. CDR3 sequence (DNA): TGTGCCAGCAGTCCAGCGGGGGGCACAGATACGCAGTATTTT.

The chain joins TRBV5-6 to TRBJ1-4, with a weak D call TRBD1 (5 bases). V gave up 1 base and J gave up 7 bases, with 8 bases separating them. The V gene's germline CDR1 is SGHDT and CDR2 YYEEEE. The CDR3 loop spans 13 amino acids. CDR3 protein: CASSLRQSEKLFF. CDR3 sequence (DNA): TGTGCCAGCAGCTTGAGACAGAGTGAAAAACTGTTTTTT.

This rearrangement joins TRBV3-1 (or the pseudogene TRBV3-2) to TRBJ1-2, with 7 bases identical to TRBD1. J was trimmed by 0 bases and V by 1 base; bases with no gene match: 2. CDR3 length: 15 residues. Germline V gene sequence: CDR1 LGHDT, CDR2 YNNKEL (reference sequence). For the CDR3, the DNA is TGTGCCAGCAGCCAAGGACAGGGCTCTAACTATGGCTACACCTTC. Amino acid sequence: CASSQGQGSNYGYTF.

This clone has just a few counts. The chain combines TRBV5-4 with TRBJ1-1, with TRBD1 matching 7 bases. The J segment lost 10 bases and the V segment lost 2 bases, leaving 14 bases of the junction unmatched. This CDR3 is built from 15 residues. Germline V CDR1 and CDR2: SGHNT, YYREEE (reference sequence). The CDR3 DNA follows: TGTGCCAGCAGCTTCTTTGGGACAGAGGGGTTTGGAGCTTTCTTT. Encoded protein: CASSFFGTEGFGAFF.

The rearrangement links TRBV7-6 to TRBJ1-4, with D perhaps TRBD1 (5 bases). The CDR3 has 14 amino acids. Per the germline V gene, CDR1 is SGHVS and CDR2 is FNYEAQ. Trimming left V 5 bases short and J 7 bases short, with 14 bases between. Here the CDR3 DNA reads TGTGCCAGCAGCCGCGGGAGGGGTGGTGAAAAACTGTTTTTT. This sequence encodes CASSRGRGGEKLFF.

The chain carries TRBV11-2 and TRBJ2-3; 8 nucleotides align to TRBD1. This CDR3 has 14 amino acids. With V trimmed by 4 bases and J by 6 bases, 6 bases remained unmatched. Per germline, CDR1 SGHAT and CDR2 FQNNGV. For the CDR3, the DNA is TGTGCCAGCAGCTCGGACAGGGTGTTGGATACGCAGTATTTT. Translated, it gives CASSSDRVLDTQYF.

The sample holds one count of this clone. V gene TRBV20-1 combines with J gene TRBJ1-1; 8 bases are shared with TRBD1. Unmatched junction bases numbered 3, after V lost 3 bases and J lost 3 bases. The CDR3 is made up of 13 amino acids. Germline CDR1 reads DFQATT; CDR2 reads SNEGSKA (reference sequence). Here the CDR3 DNA reads TGCAGTGCTAGTCAGGGGGCCTACACTGAAGCTTTCTTT. The encoded protein is CSASQGAYTEAFF.

This clone was picked up one time. The rearrangement links TRBV10-3 to TRBJ2-3; 13 nucleotides match TRBD2. The CDR3 length is 16 residues. The germline V gene has CDR1 ENHRY and CDR2 SYGVKD. V lost 7 bases, J lost 5 bases, and 9 bases stayed unmatched. The CDR3 sequence is CAITSGLAGDGDTQYF. As DNA, the CDR3 is TGTGCCATCACCTCCGGACTAGCGGGGGATGGAGATACGCAGTATTTT.